The rows below give T cell receptor beta chains drawn from one sample of a study of cytomegalovirus exposure and HLA in healthy donors. The assay was immunoSEQ multiplex PCR, and TCRdb's table has in-frame clones only and misses some. Of a few hundred thousand clones detected, almost 80% appear once; the ten largest clones hold 1.5% to 2%. The specimen sequenced was PBMCs. Receptor source: a man aged 18 to 30 in good health and CMV-seronegative. Both conserved end residues are trimmed from each CDR3.

>TRBV6-6|TRBJ1-1
ASSYSTGWITEAF
>TRBV7-2|TRBJ2-1
ASSLFGASQGNEQF
>TRBV5-1|TRBJ2-7
ASSHGQGYEQY
>TRBV5-1|TRBJ1-6
ASSSGQGAGNSPLH
>TRBV5-4|TRBJ2-4
ASSRAGGAKNIQY
>TRBV29-1|TRBJ1-2
SVASWTGERDGYT
>TRBV29-1|TRBJ2-2
SVQDPNTGELF
>TRBV6-5|TRBJ1-1
ASSKAAGWTEAF
>TRBV7-6|TRBJ2-3
ASSLLVSTDTQY
>TRBV27|TRBJ2-3
ASSLSSGIITDTQY
>TRBV4-2|TRBJ1-5
ASSQAGGGGQPQH
>TRBV5-1|TRBJ2-3
ASSLERGGDTQY
>TRBV13|TRBJ2-7
ASSPRTSGDSYEQY
>TRBV23-1|TRBJ1-2
ASLSHRTYGYT